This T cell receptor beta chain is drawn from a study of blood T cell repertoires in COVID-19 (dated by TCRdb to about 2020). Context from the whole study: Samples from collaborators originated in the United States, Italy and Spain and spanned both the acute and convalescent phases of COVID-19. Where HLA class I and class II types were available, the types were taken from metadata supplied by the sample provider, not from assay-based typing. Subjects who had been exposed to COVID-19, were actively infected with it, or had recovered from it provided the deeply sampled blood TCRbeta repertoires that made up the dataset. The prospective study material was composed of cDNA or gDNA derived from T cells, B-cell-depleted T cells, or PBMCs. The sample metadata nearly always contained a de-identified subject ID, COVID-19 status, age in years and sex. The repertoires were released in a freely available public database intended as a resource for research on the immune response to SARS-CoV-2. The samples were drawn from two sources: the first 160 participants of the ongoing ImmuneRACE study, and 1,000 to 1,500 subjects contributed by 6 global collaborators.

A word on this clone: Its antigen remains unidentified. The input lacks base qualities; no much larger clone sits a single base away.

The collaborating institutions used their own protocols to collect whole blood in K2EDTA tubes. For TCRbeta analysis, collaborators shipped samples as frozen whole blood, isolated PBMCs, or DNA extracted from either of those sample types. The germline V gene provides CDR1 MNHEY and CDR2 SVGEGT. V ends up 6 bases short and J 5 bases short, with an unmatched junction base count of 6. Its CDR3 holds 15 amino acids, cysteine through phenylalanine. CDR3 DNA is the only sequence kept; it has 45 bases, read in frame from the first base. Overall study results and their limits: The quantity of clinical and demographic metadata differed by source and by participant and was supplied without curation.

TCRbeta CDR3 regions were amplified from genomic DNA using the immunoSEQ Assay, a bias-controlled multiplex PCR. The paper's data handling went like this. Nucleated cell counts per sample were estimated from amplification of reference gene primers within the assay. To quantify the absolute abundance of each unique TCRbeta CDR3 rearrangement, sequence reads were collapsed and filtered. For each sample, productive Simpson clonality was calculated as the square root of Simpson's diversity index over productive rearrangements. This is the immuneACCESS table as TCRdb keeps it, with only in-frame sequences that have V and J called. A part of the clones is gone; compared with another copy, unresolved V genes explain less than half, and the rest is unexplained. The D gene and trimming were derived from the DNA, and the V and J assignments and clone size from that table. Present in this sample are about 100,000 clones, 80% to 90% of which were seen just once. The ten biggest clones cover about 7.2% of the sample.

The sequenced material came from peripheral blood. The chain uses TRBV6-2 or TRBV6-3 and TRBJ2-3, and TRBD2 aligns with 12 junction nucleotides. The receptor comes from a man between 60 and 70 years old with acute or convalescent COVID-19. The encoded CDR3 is CASSLTSGSVDTQYF. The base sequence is TGTGCCAGCAGCCTGACTAGCGGGAGCGTAGATACGCAGTATTTT.